Below, 32 T cell receptor beta chains from the same sample are listed, as sequenced in a study of beta chain bispecific antibodies for T cell cancers. Blood mononuclear cells were expanded for about 3 days using either OKT3 anti-CD3 antibody or CD3/CD28 beads. Each CDR3 protein gets one entry after TCRdb re-called the 5' RACE reads with MiXCR. The table shows just over 20,000 distinct CDR3 sequences, with roughly 2.6% occurring only once. Their antigens are not known. Study-level findings and limits: Most targeted TRBV signal came from the leukemia cell line cells, not normal T cells.

The source material was healthy donor T cells cultured with leukemia cells. The receptor set was obtained from a human donor in good health. Some clones in this sample may be carry-over from other donors' samples.

This clonotype has ten or more counts. The rearrangement links TRBV10-1 to TRBJ2-3; D assignment may be TRBD1 or TRBD2 (5 bases each). This CDR3 has 13 amino acids. CDR1 and CDR2 from the germline V gene are WNHNN and SYGVQD (reference sequence). V shed 0 bases and J shed 12 bases, with 13 bases lying between them. In DNA, the CDR3 is TGCGCCAGCAGTGAGTCGACTCAGGGACCTCAGTATTTT. This translates into CASSESTQGPQYF.

The sample holds a few counts of this clonotype. The V and J genes are TRBV30 and TRBJ1-2, with a weak D call TRBD1 (5 bases). The CDR3 has 13 residues. Between the trimmed V and J ends, which lost 3 bases and 4 bases, there was a span of 12 bases. From germline, CDR1 is GTSNPN and CDR2 SVGIG (reference sequence). This chain's CDR3 is CAWRKGIGYGYTF. CDR3 bases: TGTGCCTGGAGGAAGGGGATAGGCTATGGCTACACCTTC.

The V call is TRBV19, the J call TRBJ2-7, with TRBD2 identical over 10 bases. The CDR3 consists of 16 residues. CDR1 is LNHDA and CDR2 is SQIVND in the germline V gene (reference sequence). Unmatched junction bases numbered 6, after V lost 4 bases and J lost 0 bases. DNA for the CDR3: TGTGCCAGTAGTACCCTTAGCGGGGGGAGCTCCTACGAGCAGTACTTC. As protein: CASSTLSGGSSYEQYF.

This clonotype was picked up many times. The CDR3: CASGTVWGNQPQHF. CDR3 DNA: TGTGCCAGCGGGACGGTGTGGGGCAATCAGCCCCAGCATTTT. The chain recombines TRBV19 with TRBJ1-5; maybe TRBD1 (5 bases). The CDR3 is 14 residues long. Germline assignment: CDR1 LNHDA and CDR2 SQIVND (reference sequence). With 9 bases removed from V and 2 bases from J, the gap between germline ends came to 14 bases.

Many counts were recorded for this clonotype. The J gene is TRBJ1-1, the V gene TRBV5-6; 8 bases agree with TRBD1. V dropped 9 bases and J dropped 3; count of bases not matched to a gene: 16. The CDR3 has 16 residues. Per germline, CDR1 SGHDT and CDR2 YYEEEE. The CDR3 DNA reads TGTGCCACCAAAGAAAAGGGACAGGTTTGGGACACTGAAGCTTTCTTT. Translated: CATKEKGQVWDTEAFF.

At least ten counts were recorded for this clonotype. The chain employs TRBV3-1 and TRBJ1-1; D is possibly TRBD1 (5 bases). From germline, CDR1 is LGHDT and CDR2 YNNKEL (reference sequence). The CDR3 is made up of 13 amino acids. The V gene lost 4 bases and the J gene lost 5 bases, with 11 bases spanning the gap. The CDR3 DNA reads TGTGCCAGCAGCCGGGGACTTAAAACTGAAGCTTTCTTT. Translation: CASSRGLKTEAFF. Filled out from reference TRBV3-1 and TRBJ1-1, the complete variable domain reads DTAVSQTPKYLVTQMGNDKSIKCEQNLGHDTMYWYKQDSKKFLKIMFSYNNKELIINETVPNRFSPKSPDKAHLNLHINSLELGDSAVYFCASSRGLKTEAFFGQGTRLTVV.

This clonotype was counted a few times. V gene TRBV5-1 combines with J gene TRBJ1-1; a weak D match, TRBD1 (6 bases). Germline V gene sequence: CDR1 SGHRS, CDR2 YFSETQ. CDR3 length: 14 amino acids. The V gene lost 3 bases and the J gene lost 4 bases, with 13 bases spanning the gap. CDR3 nucleotide sequence: TGCGCCAGCAGCTCAGGGGTGGGTGGCACTGAAGCTTTCTTT. Protein product: CASSSGVGGTEAFF.

This clonotype was picked up many times. The V gene is TRBV12-3 or TRBV12-4, the J gene TRBJ2-1; unclear D gene. The CDR3 runs to 13 residues. Trimming cost V 3 bases and J 2 bases, with 5 bases left between them. CDR3 in amino acids: CASSFGAYNEQFF. For the CDR3, the DNA is TGTGCCAGCAGTTTCGGAGCCTACAATGAGCAGTTCTTC.

At least ten counts were recorded for this clonotype. The chain recombines TRBV2 with TRBJ2-2; D is possibly TRBD2 (5 bases). CDR1 and CDR2 (germline): SNHLY, FYNNEI. The CDR3 runs 12 residues. The V end was cut by 7 bases, the J end by 8 bases, with 11 bases between. This CDR3 is CASKGDEGELFF. The CDR3 DNA reads as TGTGCCAGCAAGGGAGACGAGGGGGAGCTGTTTTTT.

This clonotype occurred many times. The V and J genes are TRBV7-8 and TRBJ2-7; the D is unclear. The CDR3 sequence is 14 residues long. The V and J ends lost 6 bases and 1 base respectively, with 13 bases between them. Germline lookup yields CDR1 SGHVS and CDR2 FQNEAQ. The CDR3, as DNA: TGTGCCAGCAGTCAAGCCGCTCCTTCCTACGAGCAGTACTTC. Residues: CASSQAAPSYEQYF.

This clonotype occurred many times. The V and J genes are TRBV5-1 and TRBJ2-5; maybe TRBD1 (5 bases). Germline CDR1 and CDR2: SGHRS and YFSETQ. The CDR3 is 10 residues long. V gave up 7 bases and J gave up 4 bases, with 5 bases separating them. The CDR3 coding sequence is TGCGCCAGCCAGGGAGAGACCCAGTACTTC. Protein: CASQGETQYF.

This clonotype has a count of ten or more. The chain has TRBV25-1 and TRBJ1-1, with no clear D. The V and J ends lost 6 bases and 4 bases respectively, with 15 bases between them. This CDR3 contains 14 residues. Germline CDR1 MGHDK, CDR2 SYGVNS. CDR3 in DNA: TGTGCCAGCAGCGATGGAGGATCGCTCACTGAAGCTTTCTTT. The encoded protein is CASSDGGSLTEAFF.

This clonotype was observed many times. The chain combines TRBV27 with TRBJ1-2; D perhaps matches TRBD1 (5 bases). The CDR3 loop spans 13 amino acids. Germline loops: CDR1 MNHEY, CDR2 SMNVEV (reference sequence). V was shortened by 7 bases and J by 1 base, with 10 bases between the two germline ends. CDR3 amino acids: CASTDSLNYGYTF. As DNA, the CDR3 is TGTGCCAGCACCGACAGCCTTAACTATGGCTACACCTTC.

In its sample, this clonotype was seen many times. The chain joins TRBV20-1 to TRBJ1-1; D unclear. The V end lost 2 bases, the J end lost 1 base, and 5 bases lay between the germline ends. CDR3 length equals 12 residues. CDR1 is DFQATT, CDR2 SNEGSKA, per germline (reference sequence). In DNA form, the CDR3 reads TGCAGTGCTAGAATCCAGAACACTGAAGCTTTCTTT. Amino acids: CSARIQNTEAFF.

In its sample, this clonotype was seen a few times. The chain carries TRBV27 and TRBJ1-1; D may be TRBD1 (6 bases). CDR3 length: 14 amino acids. Germline V gene data show CDR1 as MNHEY and CDR2 as SMNVEV (reference sequence). Trimming shortened V by 2 bases and J by 1 base, and 8 bases separated the two germline ends. CDR3 protein: CASSLLTGNTEAFF. The CDR3 DNA reads as TGTGCCAGCAGTTTACTGACAGGGAACACTGAAGCTTTCTTT.

This clonotype was seen many times. The chain recombines TRBV27 with TRBJ2-7; 8 bases fit TRBD1. CDR1 and CDR2 (germline): MNHEY, SMNVEV (reference sequence). V lost 10 bases and J lost 2; bases outside the gene matches: 7. This CDR3 is built from 13 residues. The CDR3 bases are TGTGCCACTAGATGGACAGGGACCTACGAGCAGTACTTC. It is translated as CATRWTGTYEQYF.

This clonotype was counted at least ten times. The chain employs TRBV29-1 and TRBJ2-2, with 9 positions matching TRBD1. V was pared by 7 bases and J by 1 base, with 4 bases of the junction left unmatched. Per the germline V gene, CDR1 is SQVTM and CDR2 is ANQGSEA. This CDR3 has 14 amino acids. The DNA for the CDR3 is TGCAGCGACACGGACAGGGGGAACACCGGGGAGCTGTTTTTT. Protein: CSDTDRGNTGELFF.

This clonotype was detected many times. The CDR3 is CASSATGELFF. The CDR3 nucleotides are TGCGCCAGCAGCGCTACCGGGGAGCTGTTTTTT. This rearrangement joins TRBV5-1 to TRBJ2-2; D unresolved. This CDR3 comprises 11 residues. With 4 bases removed from V and 5 bases from J, the gap between germline ends came to 3 bases. CDR1 is SGHRS and CDR2 is YFSETQ in the germline V gene. Variable domain in full (rest from reference TRBV5-1 and TRBJ2-2): KAGVTQTPRYLIKTRGQQVTLSCSPISGHRSVSWYQQTPGQGLQFLFEYFSETQRNKGNFPGRFSGRQFSNSRSEMNVSTLELGDSALYLCASSATGELFFGEGSRLTVL.

This clonotype is labeled as medium-sized. The chain couples TRBV11-2 to TRBJ1-5, with D uncertain. With 5 bases removed from V and 2 bases from J, the gap between germline ends came to 10 bases. The CDR3 is 14 residues long. Looked up from germline, CDR1 is SGHAT and CDR2 is FQNNGV. The CDR3 DNA follows: TGTGCCAGCAGCGGCGGAGTTGGCAATCAGCCCCAGCATTTT. Translated, it gives CASSGGVGNQPQHF. Drawing the rest from reference TRBV11-2 and TRBJ1-5, the complete variable domain is EAGVAQSPRYKIIEKRQSVAFWCNPISGHATLYWYQQILGQGPKLLIQFQNNGVVDDSQLPKDRFSAERLKGVDSTLKIQPAKLEDSAVYLCASSGGVGNQPQHFGDGTRLSIL.

The genes are TRBV20-1 and TRBJ2-1, with 10 nucleotides matching TRBD1. There are 14 residues in the CDR3. Trimming cost V 5 bases and J 7 bases; bases outside gene matches: 8. CDR1 is DFQATT, CDR2 SNEGSKA, per germline (reference sequence). CDR3 protein: CSAATRTGGNEQFF. The CDR3 bases are TGCAGTGCTGCAACGCGGACAGGGGGGAATGAGCAGTTCTTC.

This clonotype was observed many times. V is TRBV30 and J is TRBJ2-1, with 8 positions matching TRBD2. V lost 6 bases, J lost 7 bases, and 11 bases stayed unmatched. The CDR3 has 14 residues. The germline CDR1 and CDR2 sequences are GTSNPN and SVGIG (reference sequence). CDR3 DNA sequence: TGTGCCTGTCCTAACGGGGGGGCCGGTAATGAGCAGTTCTTC. Its translation is CACPNGGAGNEQFF.

The chain is built from TRBV30 and TRBJ1-4, with 11 bases aligning to TRBD1. This CDR3 contains 14 residues. The germline V gene encodes CDR1 GTSNPN and CDR2 SVGIG (reference sequence). After removal of 3 bases from V and 7 bases from J, the junction contained 4 bases not matched to a gene. CDR3 protein: CAWSPGTGGEKLFF. Written as DNA, the CDR3 is TGTGCCTGGAGCCCCGGGACAGGGGGTGAAAAACTGTTTTTT.

At least ten counts were recorded for this clonotype. The chain is built from TRBV10-3 and TRBJ1-1, with D uncertain. V was clipped by 2 bases and J by 7 bases, with 8 bases between them. In germline, CDR1 is ENHRY, CDR2 SYGVKD. The CDR3 has 12 residues. CDR3 bases: TGTGCCATCAGTGAGGCCGGCAATGAAGCTTTCTTT. Translated: CAISEAGNEAFF.

This clonotype was detected ten times or more. The rearrangement joins TRBV5-6 to TRBJ2-5, with D perhaps given as TRBD1 or TRBD2 (6 bases each). The germline V gene encodes CDR1 SGHDT and CDR2 YYEEEE. Trimming removed 7 bases at V and 5 bases at J, with 15 bases between. There are 13 residues in the CDR3. The CDR3 here is CASGGGLSETQYF. In DNA form, the CDR3 reads TGTGCCAGCGGAGGGGGGCTTAGCGAGACCCAGTACTTC.

In its sample, this clonotype was seen a few times. The chain uses TRBV7-8 and TRBJ1-5, with 9 nucleotides matching TRBD1. CDR1 is SGHVS, CDR2 FQNEAQ, per germline. V shed 1 base and J 7 bases; nucleotides not matched to a gene: 5. This CDR3 comprises 15 residues. As DNA, the CDR3 is TGTGCCAGCAGCTTAGACAGGGGGCCGAAACAGCCCCAGCATTTT. It codes for CASSLDRGPKQPQHF. Complete variable domain (other parts from reference TRBV7-8 and TRBJ1-5): GAGVSQSPRYKVAKRGQDVALRCDPISGHVSLFWYQQALGQGPEFLTYFQNEAQLDKSGLPSDRFFAERPEGSVSTLKIQRTQQEDSAVYLCASSLDRGPKQPQHFGDGTRLSIL.

V gene TRBV5-4 combines with J gene TRBJ2-5, with TRBD2 matching over 7 bases. Germline CDR1 and CDR2: SGHNT and YYREEE (reference sequence). V lost 6 bases, J lost 4 bases, and 15 bases stayed unmatched. This CDR3 is built from 16 residues. This CDR3 reads CASNNWRGSGGETQYF. The CDR3 DNA sequence: TGTGCCAGCAACAACTGGCGGGGGTCGGGGGGAGAGACCCAGTACTTC.

This clonotype has a count of ten or more. The chain employs TRBV19 and TRBJ1-2; possibly TRBD1 for D (5 bases). V was clipped by 7 bases and J by 3 bases, with 9 bases between them. CDR3 size: 12 residues. Germline V gene sequence: CDR1 LNHDA, CDR2 SQIVND (reference sequence). CDR3 nucleotides: TGTGCCAGTATGCAGGGCTACTATGGCTACACCTTC. Its translation: CASMQGYYGYTF.

This clonotype was detected many times. The CDR3 coding sequence is TGTGCCAGCAGCCCCCGGGACAGCCAAGAGACCCAGTACTTC. It encodes CASSPRDSQETQYF. The gene calls are TRBV11-2 and TRBJ2-5, with 7 bases matching TRBD1. Germline loops: CDR1 SGHAT, CDR2 FQNNGV. J gave up 1 base and V 5 bases, and 4 bases lay outside the gene matches. The CDR3 is 14 residues long.

This clonotype was seen many times. The CDR3 here is CSVQGTGAEQYF. The CDR3 coding sequence is TGCAGCGTACAGGGGACAGGGGCCGAGCAGTACTTC. The chain carries TRBV29-1 and TRBJ2-7; 10 bases line up with TRBD1. Trimming cost V 6 bases and J 6 bases; bases outside gene matches: 5. Germline V gene lookup returns CDR1 SQVTM and CDR2 ANQGSEA. The CDR3 has 12 amino acids.

The chain combines TRBV6-6 with TRBJ2-3; D not certain. The CDR3 consists of 17 residues. Trimming stripped 2 bases from V and 4 bases from J, with 19 bases between. From germline, CDR1 is MNHNY and CDR2 SVGAGI (reference sequence). Here the CDR3 DNA reads TGTGCCAGCAGTTACCCTTCAGATCCCAAGGGCCCAGATACGCAGTATTTT. Amino acids: CASSYPSDPKGPDTQYF.

This clonotype was picked up many times. This chain uses TRBV4-2 with TRBJ2-7, with 9 bases identical to TRBD2. CDR1 and CDR2 from the germline V gene are LGHNA and YNFKEQ. The length of the CDR3 is 14 residues. V was pared by 4 bases and J by 7 bases, with 8 bases of the junction left unmatched. CDR3 in DNA: TGTGCCAGCAGCCCAACGGGACTAGCCCGGGAGCAGTACTTC. It codes for CASSPTGLAREQYF.

The table lists this clonotype with many counts. The chain carries TRBV3-1 and TRBJ2-3, with D unresolved. The CDR3 is 12 residues long. Trimming cost V 6 bases and J 4 bases, with 8 bases left between them. Germline lookup yields CDR1 LGHDT and CDR2 YNNKEL (reference sequence). The CDR3 nucleotides are TGTGCCAGCAGTGGGTTGGCAGATACGCAGTATTTT. Protein: CASSGLADTQYF.